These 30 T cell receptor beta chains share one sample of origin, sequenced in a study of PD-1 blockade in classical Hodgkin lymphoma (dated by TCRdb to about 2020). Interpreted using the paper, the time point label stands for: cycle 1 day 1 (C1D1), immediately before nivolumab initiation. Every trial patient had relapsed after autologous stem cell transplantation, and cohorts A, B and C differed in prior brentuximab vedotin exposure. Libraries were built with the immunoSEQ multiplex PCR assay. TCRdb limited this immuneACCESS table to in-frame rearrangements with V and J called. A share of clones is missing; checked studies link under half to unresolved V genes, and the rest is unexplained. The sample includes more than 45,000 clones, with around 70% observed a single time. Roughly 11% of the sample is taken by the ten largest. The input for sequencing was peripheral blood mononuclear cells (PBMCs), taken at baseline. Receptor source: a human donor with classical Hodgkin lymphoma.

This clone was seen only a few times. The CDR3 loop reads CASSLEGAYGYTF. The CDR3 bases are TGTGCCAGCAGCTTAGAGGGGGCCTATGGCTACACCTTC. The V call is TRBV7-2, the J call TRBJ1-2, with 7 bases lining up with TRBD1. There are 13 residues in the CDR3. Unmatched junction bases numbered 0, after V lost 1 base and J lost 4 bases. Germline values: CDR1 SGHTA, CDR2 FQGNSA.

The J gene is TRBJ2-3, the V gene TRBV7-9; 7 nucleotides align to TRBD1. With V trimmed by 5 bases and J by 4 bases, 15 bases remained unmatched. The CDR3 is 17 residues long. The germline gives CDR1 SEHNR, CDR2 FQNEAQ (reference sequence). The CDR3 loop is CASSRRPGQAVSDTQYF. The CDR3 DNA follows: TGTGCCAGCAGCCGGCGCCCCGGACAGGCTGTGTCAGATACGCAGTATTTT.

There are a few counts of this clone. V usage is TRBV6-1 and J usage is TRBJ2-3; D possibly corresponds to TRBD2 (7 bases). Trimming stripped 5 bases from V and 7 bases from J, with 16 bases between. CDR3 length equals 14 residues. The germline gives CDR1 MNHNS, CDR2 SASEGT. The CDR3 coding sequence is TGTGCCAGCAGTTTAGGGGGGGCCGTCAATACGCAGTATTTT. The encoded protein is CASSLGGAVNTQYF.

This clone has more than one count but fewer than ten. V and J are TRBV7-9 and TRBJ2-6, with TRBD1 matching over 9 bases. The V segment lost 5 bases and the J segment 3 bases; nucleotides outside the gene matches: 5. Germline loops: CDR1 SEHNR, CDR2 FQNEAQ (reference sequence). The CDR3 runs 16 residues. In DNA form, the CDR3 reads TGTGCCAGCAGCCAAAGGACAGGGGATGGGGCCAACGTCCTGACTTTC. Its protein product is CASSQRTGDGANVLTF.

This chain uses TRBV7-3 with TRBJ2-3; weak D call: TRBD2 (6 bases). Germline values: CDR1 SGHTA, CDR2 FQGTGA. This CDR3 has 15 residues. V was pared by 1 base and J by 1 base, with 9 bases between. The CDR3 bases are TGTGCCAGCAGCTTAATGGGCGGGGGCACAGATACGCAGTATTTT. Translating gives CASSLMGGGTDTQYF.

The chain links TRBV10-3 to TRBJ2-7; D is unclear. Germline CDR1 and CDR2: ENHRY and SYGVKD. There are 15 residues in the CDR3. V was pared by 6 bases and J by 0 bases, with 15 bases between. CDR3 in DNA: TGTGCCATCAGGCCTGTCAGCGCGAGCTCCTACGAGCAGTACTTC. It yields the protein CAIRPVSASSYEQYF.

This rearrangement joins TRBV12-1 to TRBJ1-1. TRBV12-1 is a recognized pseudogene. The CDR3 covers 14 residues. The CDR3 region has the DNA TGTGCCAGCAGTCTCCTGGTGGGGAACACTGAAGCTTTCTTT. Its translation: CASSLLVGNTEAFF.

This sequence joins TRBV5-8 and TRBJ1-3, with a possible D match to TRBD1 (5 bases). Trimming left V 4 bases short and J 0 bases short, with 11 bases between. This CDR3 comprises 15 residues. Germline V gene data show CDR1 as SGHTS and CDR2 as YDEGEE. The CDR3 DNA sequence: TGTGCCAGCAGCATAGGGGTATTCTCTGGAAACACCATATATTTT. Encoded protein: CASSIGVFSGNTIYF. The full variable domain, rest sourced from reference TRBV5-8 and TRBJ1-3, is EAGVTQSPTHLIKTRGQQATLRCSPISGHTSVYWYQQALGLGLQFLLWYDEGEERNRGNFPPRFSGRQFPNYSSELNVNALELEDSALYLCASSIGVFSGNTIYFGEGSWLTVV.

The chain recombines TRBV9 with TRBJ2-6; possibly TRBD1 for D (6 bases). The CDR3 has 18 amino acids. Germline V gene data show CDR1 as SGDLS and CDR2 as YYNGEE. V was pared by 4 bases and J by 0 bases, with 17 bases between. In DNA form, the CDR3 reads TGTGCCAGCAGCCTTTCGGGACACCATACCTCTGGGGCCAACGTCCTGACTTTC. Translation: CASSLSGHHTSGANVLTF.

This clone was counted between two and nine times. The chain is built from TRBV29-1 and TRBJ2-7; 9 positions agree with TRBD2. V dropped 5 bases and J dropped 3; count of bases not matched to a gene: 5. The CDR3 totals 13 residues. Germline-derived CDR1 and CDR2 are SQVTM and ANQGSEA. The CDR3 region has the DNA TGCAGCGTTAGCGGGGGGTCTGACTACGAGCAGTACTTC. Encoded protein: CSVSGGSDYEQYF.

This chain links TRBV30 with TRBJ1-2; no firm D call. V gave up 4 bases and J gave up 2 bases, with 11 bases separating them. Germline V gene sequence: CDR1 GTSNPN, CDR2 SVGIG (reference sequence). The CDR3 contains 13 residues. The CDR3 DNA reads TGTGCCTGGAATCCCACAGTCAACTATGGCTACACCTTC. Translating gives CAWNPTVNYGYTF.

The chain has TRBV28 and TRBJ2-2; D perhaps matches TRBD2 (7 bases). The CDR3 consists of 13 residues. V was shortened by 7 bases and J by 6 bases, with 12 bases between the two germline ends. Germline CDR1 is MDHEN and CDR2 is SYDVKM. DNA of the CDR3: TGTGCCAGCAAGGGGGGGCCTGCCGGGGAGCTGTTTTTT. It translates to CASKGGPAGELFF. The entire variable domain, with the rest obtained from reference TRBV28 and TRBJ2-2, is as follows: DVKVTQSSRYLVKRTGEKVFLECVQDMDHENMFWYRQDPGLGLRLIYFSYDVKMKEKGDIPEGYSVSREKKERFSLILESASTNQTSMYLCASKGGPAGELFFGEGSRLTVL.

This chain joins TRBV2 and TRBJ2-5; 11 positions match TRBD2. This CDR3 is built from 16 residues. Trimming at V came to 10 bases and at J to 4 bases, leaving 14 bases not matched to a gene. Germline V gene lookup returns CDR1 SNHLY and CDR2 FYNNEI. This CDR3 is CAKGSSGRAGGETQYF. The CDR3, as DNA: TGTGCCAAAGGGAGTAGCGGGAGGGCCGGGGGAGAGACCCAGTACTTC.

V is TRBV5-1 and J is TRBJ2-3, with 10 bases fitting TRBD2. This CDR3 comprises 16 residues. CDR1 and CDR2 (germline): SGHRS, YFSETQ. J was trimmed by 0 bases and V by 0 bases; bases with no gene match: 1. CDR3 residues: CASSLGTSGSTDTQYF. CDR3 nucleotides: TGCGCCAGCAGCTTGGGGACTAGCGGAAGCACAGATACGCAGTATTTT.

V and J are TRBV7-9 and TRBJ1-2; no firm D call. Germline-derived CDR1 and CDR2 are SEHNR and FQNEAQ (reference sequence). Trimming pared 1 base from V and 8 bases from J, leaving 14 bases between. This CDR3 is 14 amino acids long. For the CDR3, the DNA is TGTGCCAGCAGCTTAGAAATAACCCCATACGGCTACACCTTC. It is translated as CASSLEITPYGYTF.

The CDR3 is CASSVGDSGGNTIYF. CDR3 DNA sequence: TGTGCCAGCAGCGTAGGGGACAGTGGTGGAAACACCATATATTTT. The chain links TRBV9 to TRBJ1-3; 7 bases match TRBD1. This CDR3 has 15 residues. Germline CDR1 SGDLS, CDR2 YYNGEE. The junction had 3 bases not matched to a gene; V was cut back by 0 bases and J by 3 bases. Using reference TRBV9 and TRBJ1-3 for the parts outside the CDR3, the full variable domain is DSGVTQTPKHLITATGQRVTLRCSPRSGDLSVYWYQQSLDQGLQFLIQYYNGEERAKGNILERFSAQQFPDLHSELNLSSLELGDSALYFCASSVGDSGGNTIYFGEGSWLTVV.

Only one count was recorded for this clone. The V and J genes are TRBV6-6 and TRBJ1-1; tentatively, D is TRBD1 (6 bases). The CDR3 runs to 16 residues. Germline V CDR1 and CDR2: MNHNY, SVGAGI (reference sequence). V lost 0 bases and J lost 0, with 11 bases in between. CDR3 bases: TGTGCCAGCAGTTACTCAAGGACAGCGATGAACACTGAAGCTTTCTTT. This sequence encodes CASSYSRTAMNTEAFF.

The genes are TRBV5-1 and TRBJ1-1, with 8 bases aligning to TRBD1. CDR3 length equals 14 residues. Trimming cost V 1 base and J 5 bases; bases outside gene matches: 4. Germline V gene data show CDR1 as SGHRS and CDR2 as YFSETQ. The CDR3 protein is CASSLQGARTEAFF. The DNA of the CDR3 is TGCGCCAGCAGCTTGCAGGGGGCGAGAACTGAAGCTTTCTTT.

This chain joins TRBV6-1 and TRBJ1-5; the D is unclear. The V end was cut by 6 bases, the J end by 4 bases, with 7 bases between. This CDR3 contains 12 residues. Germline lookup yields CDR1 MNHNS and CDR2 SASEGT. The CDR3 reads CASRERNQPQHF. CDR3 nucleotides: TGTGCCAGCAGGGAGAGAAATCAGCCCCAGCATTTT.

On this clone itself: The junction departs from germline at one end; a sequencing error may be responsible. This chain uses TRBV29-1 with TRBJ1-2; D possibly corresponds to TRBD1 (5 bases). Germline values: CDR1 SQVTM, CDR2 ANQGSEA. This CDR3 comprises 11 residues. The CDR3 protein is CSAEEGYGYTF. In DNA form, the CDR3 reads TGCAGCGCTGAAGAGGGGTATGGCTACACCTTC.

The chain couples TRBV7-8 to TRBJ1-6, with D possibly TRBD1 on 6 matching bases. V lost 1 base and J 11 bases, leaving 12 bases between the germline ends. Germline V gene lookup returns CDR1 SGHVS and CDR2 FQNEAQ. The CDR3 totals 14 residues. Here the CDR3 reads CASSLEGGRAPLHF. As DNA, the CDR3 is TGTGCCAGCAGCTTAGAGGGGGGTCGGGCACCCCTCCACTTT.

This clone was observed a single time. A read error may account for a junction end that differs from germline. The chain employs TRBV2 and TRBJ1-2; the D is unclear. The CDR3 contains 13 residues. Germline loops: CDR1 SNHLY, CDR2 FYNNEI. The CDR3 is CASREVYPYGYTF. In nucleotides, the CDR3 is TGTGCCAGCAGAGAAGTTTATCCCTATGGCTACACCTTC.

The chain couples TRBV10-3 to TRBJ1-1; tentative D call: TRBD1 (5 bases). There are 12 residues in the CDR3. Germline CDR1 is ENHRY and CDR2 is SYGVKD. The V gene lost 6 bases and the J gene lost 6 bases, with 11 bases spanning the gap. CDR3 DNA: TGTGCCATCAGCCCCTGGGGGGCTGAAGCTTTCTTT. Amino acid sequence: CAISPWGAEAFF.

CDR3 in amino acids: CSAGQGDYEQYF. In DNA form, the CDR3 reads TGCAGCGCTGGACAGGGGGACTACGAGCAGTACTTC. This rearrangement joins TRBV29-1 to TRBJ2-7; TRBD1 matches 10 bases. V trimming: 7 bases; J trimming: 3 bases; junction bases outside the gene matches: 3. This CDR3 is built from 12 residues. The germline CDR1 and CDR2 sequences are SQVTM and ANQGSEA.

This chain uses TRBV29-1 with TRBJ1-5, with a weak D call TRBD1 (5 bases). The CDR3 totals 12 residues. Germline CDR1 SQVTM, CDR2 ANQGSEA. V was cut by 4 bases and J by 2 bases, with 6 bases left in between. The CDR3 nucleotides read TGCAGCGTTGCACAGGGCAATCAGCCCCAGCATTTT. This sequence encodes CSVAQGNQPQHF.

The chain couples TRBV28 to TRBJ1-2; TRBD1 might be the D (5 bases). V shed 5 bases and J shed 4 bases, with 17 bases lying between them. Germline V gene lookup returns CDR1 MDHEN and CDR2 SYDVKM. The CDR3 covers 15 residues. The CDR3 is CASSHGQGVIYGYTF. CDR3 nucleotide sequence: TGTGCCAGCAGTCATGGACAAGGAGTCATCTATGGCTACACCTTC.

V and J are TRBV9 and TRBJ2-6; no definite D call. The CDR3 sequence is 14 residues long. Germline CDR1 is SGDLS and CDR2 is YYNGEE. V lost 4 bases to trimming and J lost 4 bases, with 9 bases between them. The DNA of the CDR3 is TGTGCCAGCAGCTTCCCCGGAGGGGCCAACGTCCTGACTTTC. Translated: CASSFPGGANVLTF.

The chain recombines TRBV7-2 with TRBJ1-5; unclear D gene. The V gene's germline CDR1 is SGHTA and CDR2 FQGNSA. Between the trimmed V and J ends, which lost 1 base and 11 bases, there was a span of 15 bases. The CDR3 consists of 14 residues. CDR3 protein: CASSLDPYAVAQHF. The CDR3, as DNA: TGTGCCAGCAGCTTAGATCCATATGCAGTGGCCCAGCATTTT.

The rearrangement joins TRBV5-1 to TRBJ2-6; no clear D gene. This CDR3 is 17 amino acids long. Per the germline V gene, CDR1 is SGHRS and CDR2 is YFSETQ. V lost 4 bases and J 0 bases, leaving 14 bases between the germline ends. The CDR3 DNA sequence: TGCGCCAGCAGCACACCCAGGATCCTCTCTGGGGCCAACGTCCTGACTTTC. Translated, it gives CASSTPRILSGANVLTF.

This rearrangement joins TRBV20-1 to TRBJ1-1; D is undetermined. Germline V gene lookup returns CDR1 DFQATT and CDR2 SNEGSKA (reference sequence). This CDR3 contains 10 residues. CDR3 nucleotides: TGCAGCCCCAACACCCTTGAGGCTTTCTTT. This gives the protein CSPNTLEAFF.